This TCR beta chain came from a study of memory CD4+ T cells and cytomegalovirus serostatus. Study-level points and caveats: Suggested: most of the CMV-linked TCR signature lies in CD4+ memory cells.

This CDR3 comprises 14 residues. CDR1 is SGHVS and CDR2 is FQNEAQ in the germline V gene. Trimming took 6 bases from V and 4 from J, leaving 13 bases between them. This clone occurred a few times. The antigen is not known. TCRdb's table, derived via immunoSEQ multiplex PCR, lists solely in-frame clones and lacks some. The table records 40,000 to 45,000 clones, approximately 82% of them present only once. The sort gate was single viable CD3+CD4+CD8-CD45RO+ cells for memory CD4+ T cells. Positive selection with CD4 microbeads enriched total CD4+ T cells. This receptor was identified in an adult in good health and CMV-seronegative. The chain joins TRBV7-8 to TRBJ1-5, with D perhaps TRBD1 (5 bases). The sample was memory CD4+ T cells from blood. CDR3 in amino acids: CASRLGAQNQPQHF. The CDR3, as DNA: TGTGCCAGCAGACTAGGGGCGCAAAATCAGCCCCAGCATTTT.